Each of the 28 T cell receptor beta chains below was sequenced from the same sample in a study of T cell changes during pregnancy in multiple sclerosis. TCRdb keeps only in-frame clones here, not all; method: immunoSEQ multiplex PCR. The sample carries tens of thousands of clones, about 92% recorded once. The sequencing here drew on peripheral blood, taken before pregnancy. Receptors were obtained from a female donor with multiple sclerosis, enrolled in a pregnancy study.

The chain carries TRBV13 and TRBJ2-6, with 11 nucleotides matching TRBD1. V gave up 5 bases and J gave up 0 bases; unmatched junction bases: 9. This CDR3 region has 19 residues. Per the germline V gene, CDR1 is PRHDT and CDR2 is FYEKMQ (reference sequence). The CDR3 protein is CASSKRTGTGGSGANVLTF. In DNA form, the CDR3 reads TGTGCCAGCAGCAAAAGAACCGGGACAGGGGGCTCTGGGGCCAACGTCCTGACTTTC.

J is TRBJ2-7 and V is TRBV14, with 8 bases aligning to TRBD2. Germline V CDR1 and CDR2: SGHDN, FVKESK. After removal of 0 bases from V and 3 bases from J, the junction contained 4 bases not matched to a gene. This CDR3 has 15 residues. The CDR3 region has the DNA TGTGCCAGCAGCCAAGAAACGGGGGGGCGCTACGAGCAGTACTTC. This sequence encodes CASSQETGGRYEQYF.

V is TRBV5-6 and J is TRBJ2-7; D might be TRBD1 (7 bases). Trimming removed 3 bases from V and 0 bases from J, with 13 bases in between. Germline V gives CDR1 SGHDT, CDR2 YYEEEE. CDR3 length equals 15 residues. DNA for the CDR3: TGTGCCAGCAGCTCACCAGGGGGGTCCTCCTACGAGCAGTACTTC. This gives the protein CASSSPGGSSYEQYF.

The V gene is TRBV6-5, the J gene TRBJ2-3, with D perhaps TRBD2 (5 bases). Germline V CDR1 and CDR2: MNHEY, SVGAGI. The CDR3 sequence is 15 residues long. Trimming removed 6 bases at V and 0 bases at J, with 13 bases between. The CDR3 nucleotides read TGTGCCAGCAGGAAAGGCGGGCTTAGCACAGATACGCAGTATTTT. Residues: CASRKGGLSTDTQYF.

The V and J genes are TRBV27 and TRBJ1-2, with a weak D call TRBD1 (5 bases). V lost 5 bases and J lost 4, with 11 bases in between. This CDR3 comprises 13 residues. CDR1 is MNHEY and CDR2 is SMNVEV in the germline V gene (reference sequence). CDR3 coding DNA: TGTGCCAGCAGTAACAGGTCGGGCTATGGCTACACCTTC. Protein: CASSNRSGYGYTF.

The rearrangement uses TRBV28 and TRBJ2-1; the D gene is possibly TRBD1 (5 bases). This CDR3 region has 15 residues. Trimming stripped 6 bases from V and 5 bases from J, with 17 bases between. Germline assignment: CDR1 MDHEN and CDR2 SYDVKM. The CDR3 DNA follows: TGTGCCAGCAGCCAAACTGGGGCCTTTAACAATGAGCAGTTCTTC. The encoded protein is CASSQTGAFNNEQFF.

The rearrangement links TRBV30 to TRBJ2-1, with D possibly TRBD1 on 6 matching bases. With 4 bases removed from V and 7 bases from J, the gap between germline ends came to 8 bases. Germline V gene data show CDR1 as GTSNPN and CDR2 as SVGIG (reference sequence). The CDR3 covers 11 residues. As DNA, the CDR3 is TGTGCCTGGAAGGGGGTGAATGAGCAGTTCTTC. Its translation is CAWKGVNEQFF.

The genes are TRBV11-3 and TRBJ2-1; the D is unclear. The CDR3 has 14 residues. CDR1 and CDR2 from the germline V gene are SGHNT and YENEEA. The ends were cut back, 5 bases at V and 6 bases at J, with 14 bases in the middle. The CDR3 reads CASSPYSLLNEQFF. DNA of the CDR3: TGTGCCAGCAGCCCATACTCGCTACTCAATGAGCAGTTCTTC.

With regard to this clone: One end of the junction fails to match germline, which may point to a read error. This chain uses TRBV5-6 with TRBJ2-5, with D hard to call. Germline loops: CDR1 SGHDT, CDR2 YYEEEE. CDR3 length equals 14 residues. The CDR3 nucleotides are TGTGCCAGCAGGTTGGGCCCGCGCCAAGAGACCCAGTACTTC. This encodes CASRLGPRQETQYF.

This clone was detected only once. This sequence joins TRBV5-1 and TRBJ2-1, with 10 positions matching TRBD2. The length of the CDR3 is 15 residues. The germline V gene has CDR1 SGHRS and CDR2 YFSETQ. J gave up 4 bases and V 4 bases, and 5 bases lay outside the gene matches. CDR3 sequence reads: CASSLGLAVYNEQFF. The CDR3 region has the DNA TGCGCCAGCAGCCTCGGACTAGCGGTTTACAATGAGCAGTTCTTC.

The chain combines TRBV4-2 with TRBJ2-7; the D gene is possibly TRBD2 (5 bases). The germline gives CDR1 LGHNA, CDR2 YNFKEQ. This CDR3 is built from 19 residues. Trimming cost V 0 bases and J 3 bases, with 24 bases left between them. CDR3: CASSQDVFRSGSALYEQYF. DNA for the CDR3: TGTGCCAGCAGCCAAGATGTCTTTCGCTCGGGATCAGCCCTCTACGAGCAGTACTTC.

This clone has just one count. In the same sample, other DNA sequences code for this CDR3. The chain carries TRBV9 and TRBJ2-7; 10 bases fit TRBD2. With V trimmed by 0 bases and J by 3 bases, 3 bases remained unmatched. CDR3 length: 15 residues. Germline CDR1 is SGDLS and CDR2 is YYNGEE. This chain's CDR3 is CASSVGSSGSYEQYF. CDR3 DNA: TGTGCCAGCAGCGTAGGGTCTAGCGGGAGCTACGAGCAGTACTTC. Drawing the rest from reference TRBV9 and TRBJ2-7, the complete variable domain is DSGVTQTPKHLITATGQRVTLRCSPRSGDLSVYWYQQSLDQGLQFLIQYYNGEERAKGNILERFSAQQFPDLHSELNLSSLELGDSALYFCASSVGSSGSYEQYFGPGTRLTVT.

The rearrangement joins TRBV5-1 to TRBJ2-7; D is uncertain. The ends were cut back, 0 bases at V and 3 bases at J, with 13 bases in the middle. The CDR3 length is 15 residues. Per the germline V gene, CDR1 is SGHRS and CDR2 is YFSETQ. The CDR3 region is CASSLAPGIGYEQYF. The CDR3, as DNA: TGCGCCAGCAGCTTGGCCCCGGGTATTGGCTACGAGCAGTACTTC.

The V call is TRBV6-6, the J call TRBJ1-1; D gene uncertain. The germline V gene has CDR1 MNHNY and CDR2 SVGAGI (reference sequence). The V gene lost 2 bases and the J gene lost 6 bases, with 10 bases spanning the gap. This CDR3 comprises 13 residues. CDR3 DNA: TGTGCCAGCAGTTACCGGGAGCAGGCTGAAGCTTTCTTT. Translation gives CASSYREQAEAFF.

The rearrangement joins TRBV5-8 to TRBJ2-3; no clear D. The CDR3 totals 11 residues. Germline assignment: CDR1 SGHTS and CDR2 YDEGEE. V lost 4 bases and J lost 6, with 6 bases in between. The CDR3 bases are TGTGCCAGCAGCCCCCAGGATACGCAGTATTTT. Translating it yields CASSPQDTQYF.

CDR3 amino acids: CSVHIVVQETQYF. CDR3 in DNA: TGCAGCGTACACATCGTGGTTCAAGAGACCCAGTACTTC. The rearrangement joins TRBV29-1 to TRBJ2-5, with no clear D. V lost 6 bases to trimming and J lost 2 bases, with 13 bases between them. CDR3 length equals 13 residues. The germline V gene has CDR1 SQVTM and CDR2 ANQGSEA.

V usage is TRBV7-2 and J usage is TRBJ2-6; possible D gene TRBD2, 5 bases. Trimming took off 1 base at V and 0 bases at J, with 13 bases between the two ends. The CDR3 is 18 residues long. Looked up from germline, CDR1 is SGHTA and CDR2 is FQGNSA. This chain's CDR3 is CASSLGGAGSSGANVLTF. CDR3 nucleotide sequence: TGTGCCAGCAGCTTAGGGGGTGCGGGTAGCTCTGGGGCCAACGTCCTGACTTTC.

This sequence joins TRBV2 and TRBJ2-3; weak D call: TRBD2 (5 bases). This CDR3 spans 17 amino acids. The germline CDR1 and CDR2 sequences are SNHLY and FYNNEI. Deletions cut 2 bases from V and 0 bases from J, with 15 bases between. CDR3 loop: CASSETPDFSSTDTQYF. CDR3 DNA sequence: TGTGCCAGCAGTGAAACCCCGGACTTTTCTAGCACAGATACGCAGTATTTT. Complete variable domain (other parts from reference TRBV2 and TRBJ2-3): EPEVTQTPSHQVTQMGQEVILRCVPISNHLYFYWYRQILGQKVEFLVSFYNNEISEKSEIFDDQFSVERPDGSNFTLKIRSTKLEDSAMYFCASSETPDFSSTDTQYFGPGTRLTVL.

The J gene is TRBJ2-5, the V gene TRBV2, with no clear D. In germline, CDR1 is SNHLY, CDR2 FYNNEI. V gave up 1 base and J gave up 6 bases, with 9 bases separating them. The CDR3 length is 13 residues. CDR3 protein: CASSEDLGQTQYF. For the CDR3, the DNA is TGTGCCAGCAGTGAAGATTTGGGCCAGACCCAGTACTTC.

This rearrangement joins TRBV6-1 to TRBJ2-2, with 7 bases that match TRBD2. Germline assignment: CDR1 MNHNS and CDR2 SASEGT. V was clipped by 8 bases and J by 3 bases; unmatched bases: 6. The CDR3 totals 14 residues. CDR3: CASSGGIDTGELFF. CDR3 in DNA: TGTGCCAGCTCGGGGGGAATCGACACCGGGGAGCTGTTTTTT.

The rearrangement links TRBV7-3 to TRBJ2-5; 8 bases are shared with TRBD2. This CDR3 has 15 residues. The V and J ends lost 4 bases and 4 bases, in that order; junction bases with no gene match: 8. Germline CDR1 and CDR2: SGHTA and FQGTGA. The CDR3 sequence: CASSYRGLEGETQYF. CDR3 nucleotide sequence: TGTGCCAGCAGCTACCGGGGACTAGAGGGAGAGACCCAGTACTTC.

The chain is built from TRBV6-5 and TRBJ1-3; 9 bases are a match to TRBD1. This CDR3 is 15 amino acids long. V was clipped by 6 bases and J by 3 bases; unmatched bases: 6. Per germline, CDR1 MNHEY and CDR2 SVGAGI. The CDR3 loop is CASRAPGQGGNTIYF. CDR3 coding DNA: TGTGCCAGCAGGGCTCCGGGACAGGGTGGAAACACCATATATTTT.

The rearrangement joins TRBV7-6 to TRBJ2-3, with D uncertain. The germline V and J ends were trimmed by 1 base and 1 base, with 9 bases remaining between them. Germline V gene lookup returns CDR1 SGHVS and CDR2 FNYEAQ. This CDR3 comprises 15 residues. CDR3 sequence: CASSLVGGGTDTQYF. The CDR3 DNA follows: TGTGCCAGCAGCTTAGTTGGCGGAGGCACAGATACGCAGTATTTT. Full variable domain (remainder filled in from reference TRBV7-6 and TRBJ2-3): GAGVSQSPRYKVTKRGQDVALRCDPISGHVSLYWYRQALGQGPEFLTYFNYEAQQDKSGLPNDRFSAERPEGSISTLTIQRTEQRDSAMYRCASSLVGGGTDTQYFGPGTRLTVL.

This clone was observed a handful of times. The V call is TRBV20-1, the J call TRBJ1-1; D unclear. Germline V lookup: CDR1 DFQATT, CDR2 SNEGSKA (reference sequence). The V end was cut by 5 bases, the J end by 1 base, with 5 bases between. CDR3 size: 11 residues. The chain's CDR3 is CSAEQNTEAFF. Here the CDR3 DNA reads TGCAGTGCTGAGCAGAACACTGAAGCTTTCTTT.

V usage is TRBV9 and J usage is TRBJ2-1; TRBD2 agrees at 10 bases. The CDR3 has 14 amino acids. The V and J ends lost 7 bases and 12 bases, in that order; junction bases with no gene match: 13. Germline-derived CDR1 and CDR2 are SGDLS and YYNGEE. Here the CDR3 DNA reads TGTGCCAGCGCAAGGACTAGCGGAGTAGATAGGCAGTTCTTC. Protein sequence: CASARTSGVDRQFF.

The V gene is TRBV5-5, the J gene TRBJ2-1; D is unresolved. Germline CDR1 SGHKS, CDR2 YYEKEE (reference sequence). Trimming shortened V by 5 bases and J by 0 bases, and 6 bases separated the two germline ends. The CDR3 length is 13 residues. CDR3 residues: CASRPNSYNEQFF. CDR3 bases: TGTGCCAGCAGGCCTAACTCCTACAATGAGCAGTTCTTC.

Remarks on this clone: One end of the junction fails to match germline, which may point to a read error. J is TRBJ2-7 and V is TRBV29-1; D perhaps matches TRBD1 (6 bases). Germline assignment: CDR1 SQVTM and CDR2 ANQGSEA. The length of the CDR3 is 12 residues. CDR3 residues: CSVEATGNEQYF. The CDR3, as DNA: TGCAGCGTCGAAGCAACAGGGAACGAGCAGTACTTC.

This clone was recorded once. The chain joins TRBV11-3 to TRBJ1-1, with 8 bases that match TRBD1. This CDR3 is 15 amino acids long. CDR1 and CDR2 (germline): SGHNT, YENEEA. The V gene end was trimmed by 5 bases and the J gene end by 0 bases; junction bases not matched to a gene: 5. In DNA form, the CDR3 reads TGTGCCAGCAGCGCCGCGGGACAGGTGAACACTGAAGCTTTCTTT. Its translation: CASSAAGQVNTEAFF.